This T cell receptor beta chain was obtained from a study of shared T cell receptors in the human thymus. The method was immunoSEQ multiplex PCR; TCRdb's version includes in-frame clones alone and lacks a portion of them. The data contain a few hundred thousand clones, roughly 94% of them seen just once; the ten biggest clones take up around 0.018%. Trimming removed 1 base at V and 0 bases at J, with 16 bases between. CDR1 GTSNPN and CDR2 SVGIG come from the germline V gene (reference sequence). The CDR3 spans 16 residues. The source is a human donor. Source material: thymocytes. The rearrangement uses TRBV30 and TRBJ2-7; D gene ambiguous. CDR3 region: CAWSAPGFSHSYEQYF. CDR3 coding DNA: TGTGCCTGGAGTGCCCCGGGCTTCTCTCACTCCTACGAGCAGTACTTC. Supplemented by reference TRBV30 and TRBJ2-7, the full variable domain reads SQTIHQWPATLVQPVGSPLSLECTVEGTSNPNLYWYRQAAGRGLQLLFYSVGIGQISSEVPQNLSASRPQDRQFILSSKKLLLSDSGFYLCAWSAPGFSHSYEQYFGPGTRLTVT.